Sequencing of this T cell receptor beta chain was carried out in a study of T cell responses to AZD1222 COVID-19 vaccine. Only in-frame clones appear in the TCRdb table, and some are missing; sequencing was by immunoSEQ multiplex PCR. The sample contains 200,000 or so clones, about 89% of which appear only once. V dropped 8 bases and J dropped 6 bases, with 13 bases sitting between them. The CDR3 runs to 13 residues. Germline CDR1 reads MDHEN; CDR2 reads SYDVKM. For this clone: The target antigen is unknown.

Study outcomes and limitations: Among those given AZD1222, only five or six were seropositive at baseline. Unmutated variant regions are reportedly the target of nearly half of TCRs that are spike-specific. Following two doses of AZD1222, Spike-specific TCR breadth and depth rose.

The material sequenced was peripheral blood, taken on day 0 of MenACWY control vaccination. The clonotype was recovered from an adult in good health. This chain uses TRBV28 with TRBJ1-4; D ambiguous. This chain's CDR3 is CASHAATYEKLFF. CDR3 DNA sequence: TGTGCCAGCCACGCGGCGACCTATGAAAAACTGTTTTTT. The variable domain in full, completed from reference TRBV28 and TRBJ1-4, reads DVKVTQSSRYLVKRTGEKVFLECVQDMDHENMFWYRQDPGLGLRLIYFSYDVKMKEKGDIPEGYSVSREKKERFSLILESASTNQTSMYLCASHAATYEKLFFGSGTQLSVL.